The clone carrying this T cell receptor beta chain has at least ten counts. Its antigen is currently unknown. This record belongs to a study of T cells after yellow fever vaccination. Turning to the study itself: Fractions containing few cells were prepared with SMART-Seq v4 Ultra Low Input.

For TCR, cDNA came from 5'RACE template switching, which added a universal primer site and UMIs. TCRdb processed the 5' RACE reads anew with MiXCR; each CDR3 protein has one entry. The data show hundreds of thousands of distinct CDR3 sequences, approximately 13% seen once. Regarding the study as a whole: Booster samples showed a return of most primary-vaccination clones (almost 97% CD4, approximately 88% CD8).

The source material was PBMCs, sampled on the day of the yellow fever booster vaccination. This receptor was taken from a man aged 25-45 years who received the YFV17D yellow fever vaccine.

The CDR3 coding sequence is TGTGCCAGCTCACCACGTGGAGGAGTCCCCACAGATACGCAGTATTTT. It is translated as CASSPRGGVPTDTQYF. The chain links TRBV18 to TRBJ2-3; TRBD2 might be the D (5 bases). This CDR3 contains 16 residues. CDR1 and CDR2 from the germline V gene are KGHSH and LQKENI. Trimming pared 1 base from V and 2 bases from J, leaving 13 bases between.